These 3 T cell receptor beta chains share one sample of origin, sequenced in a study of shared clonotypes between healthy human individuals. The naive CD8 population came from CD45RO-negative cells selected for CCR7, without terminally differentiated effector memory CD45RA+ cells. The data were produced by immunoSEQ multiplex PCR, yet TCRdb's version contains in-frame clones alone and is incomplete. The sample holds hundreds of thousands of clones, 96% seen once. The sample consisted of naive CD8+ T cells sorted from blood. These receptors were taken from a woman in her twenties or thirties in good health.

V and J are TRBV7-3 and TRBJ1-2, with D possibly being TRBD1 (5 bases). The CDR3 covers 14 residues. CDR1 and CDR2 from the germline V gene are SGHTA and FQGTGA. V lost 0 bases and J lost 6, with 11 bases in between. The CDR3 coding sequence is TGTGCCAGCAGCTTAACCGGGACGGAGAATGGCTACACCTTC. Protein product: CASSLTGTENGYTF.

The J gene is TRBJ1-1, the V gene TRBV5-4, with 7 bases lining up with TRBD1. Unmatched junction bases numbered 6, after V lost 4 bases and J lost 0 bases. The CDR3 is 15 amino acids. In germline, CDR1 is SGHNT, CDR2 YYREEE (reference sequence). CDR3 in DNA: TGTGCCAGCAGCCCGACTGACAGGGTGAACACTGAAGCTTTCTTT. Protein product: CASSPTDRVNTEAFF.

This clone has only one observation. The CDR3 DNA follows: TGTGCCAGCAGTGAGACAGGGTCGGCCTCCGAGCAGTACTTC. Protein product: CASSETGSASEQYF. The V and J genes are TRBV6-1 and TRBJ2-7, with TRBD1 matching over 7 bases. The CDR3 runs to 14 residues. The V segment lost 3 bases and the J segment 6 bases; nucleotides outside the gene matches: 8. The V gene's germline CDR1 is MNHNS and CDR2 SASEGT.